A single sample is the source of the 20 T cell receptor beta chains below, sequenced in a study of OX40 agonist ivuxolimab in advanced cancers. Libraries were prepared by immunoSEQ multiplex PCR; TCRdb keeps only in-frame clonotypes and omits some of them. The table records roughly 77,000 clones, approximately 84% of them present only once. Sample: CD4+ or CD8+ T cells sorted from blood, taken in a trial of the OX40 agonist ivuxolimab. These receptor sequences come from an adult with an advanced solid tumor such as melanoma, head and neck, liver or kidney cancer.

The chain combines TRBV6-4 with TRBJ2-1, with TRBD2 matching over 7 bases. CDR3 length equals 18 residues. Germline CDR1 MRHNA, CDR2 SNTAGT. Unmatched junction bases numbered 17, after V lost 9 bases and J lost 0 bases. CDR3 amino acids: CARPPGLRVRNSYNEQFF. The CDR3, as DNA: TGTGCCAGGCCTCCGGGACTAAGGGTCAGAAACTCCTACAATGAGCAGTTCTTC.

The CDR3 here is CASSSQGWETQYF. The CDR3 coding sequence is TGTGCCAGCAGCTCACAGGGGTGGGAGACCCAGTACTTC. This rearrangement joins TRBV7-9 to TRBJ2-5; 7 bases map to TRBD1. This CDR3 has 13 residues. Germline V gene lookup returns CDR1 SEHNR and CDR2 FQNEAQ (reference sequence). The V and J ends lost 4 bases and 5 bases, in that order; junction bases with no gene match: 4.

The chain uses TRBV18 and TRBJ1-1; D gene unclear. The CDR3 sequence is 14 residues long. The V end was cut by 2 bases, the J end by 1 base, with 8 bases between. Per germline, CDR1 KGHSH and CDR2 LQKENI. The CDR3 nucleotides are TGTGCCAGCTCACCAGGAAAGAAGAACACTGAAGCTTTCTTT. Protein product: CASSPGKKNTEAFF.

The V and J genes are TRBV7-2 and TRBJ1-2, with 12 bases lining up with TRBD1. Germline V gene data show CDR1 as SGHTA and CDR2 as FQGNSA. Trimming cost V 5 bases and J 7 bases; bases outside gene matches: 11. The CDR3 runs 16 residues. The CDR3 sequence is CASSIPGTGGGSGYTF. CDR3 DNA sequence: TGTGCCAGCAGCATACCCGGGACAGGGGGCGGGAGTGGCTACACCTTC. The complete variable domain, with remaining parts taken from reference TRBV7-2 and TRBJ1-2, reads GAGVSQSPSNKVTEKGKDVELRCDPISGHTALYWYRQSLGQGLEFLIYFQGNSAPDKSGLPSDRFSAERTGGSVSTLTIQRTQQEDSAVYLCASSIPGTGGGSGYTFGSGTRLTVV.

The chain combines TRBV5-1 with TRBJ2-3; a weak D match, TRBD1 (6 bases). CDR1 and CDR2 from the germline V gene are SGHRS and YFSETQ. The CDR3 is 17 amino acids. The V gene lost 0 bases and the J gene lost 0 bases, with 14 bases spanning the gap. CDR3 DNA sequence: TGCGCCAGCAGCTTGGGACCGAGGGGGTCAAGCACAGATACGCAGTATTTT. It translates to CASSLGPRGSSTDTQYF.

V and J are TRBV30 and TRBJ1-2; a possible D gene is TRBD1 (5 bases). Germline loops: CDR1 GTSNPN, CDR2 SVGIG (reference sequence). This CDR3 is built from 12 residues. Trimming removed 2 bases at V and 7 bases at J, with 11 bases between. The CDR3 coding sequence is TGTGCCTGGAGTTCAGGGTCGGGTGGCTACACCTTC. Translated: CAWSSGSGGYTF. The full variable domain, completed using reference TRBV30 and TRBJ1-2, is SQTIHQWPATLVQPVGSPLSLECTVEGTSNPNLYWYRQAAGRGLQLLFYSVGIGQISSEVPQNLSASRPQDRQFILSSKKLLLSDSGFYLCAWSSGSGGYTFGSGTRLTVV.

The gene calls are TRBV9 and TRBJ2-1, with TRBD1 identical over 8 bases. This CDR3 is 15 amino acids long. Germline assignment: CDR1 SGDLS and CDR2 YYNGEE. J lost 2 bases, V lost 0 bases, and 1 base had no gene match. CDR3 residues: CASSVAQGAYNEQFF. CDR3 nucleotides: TGTGCCAGCAGCGTAGCACAGGGGGCCTACAATGAGCAGTTCTTC.

The CDR3 protein is CASSQDASNSPLHF. The CDR3 region has the DNA TGTGCCAGCAGCCAGGACGCGTCTAATTCACCCCTCCACTTT. The chain is built from TRBV7-9 and TRBJ1-6; D is ambiguous. Germline V gene data show CDR1 as SEHNR and CDR2 as FQNEAQ (reference sequence). The CDR3 is 14 residues long. V was clipped by 5 bases and J by 6 bases, with 11 bases between them.

The chain joins TRBV28 to TRBJ2-3, with D perhaps given as TRBD1 or TRBD2 (5 bases each). With 5 bases removed from V and 1 base from J, the gap between germline ends came to 16 bases. Germline V gene sequence: CDR1 MDHEN, CDR2 SYDVKM. This CDR3 region has 16 residues. Here the CDR3 DNA reads TGTGCCAGCAGTGGGGGACCGACAGAGGGCACAGATACGCAGTATTTT. Its protein product is CASSGGPTEGTDTQYF.

CDR3 sequence: CSTRTGYYGYTF. As DNA, the CDR3 is TGCAGCACCCGGACAGGTTACTATGGCTACACCTTC. V is TRBV29-1 and J is TRBJ1-2, with TRBD1 matching 7 bases. Germline CDR1 SQVTM, CDR2 ANQGSEA. V lost 8 bases to trimming and J lost 3 bases; unmatched junction nucleotides: 6. The CDR3 runs to 12 residues.

The J gene is TRBJ2-3, the V gene TRBV7-3; D is perhaps TRBD1 or TRBD2 (5 bases each). Germline V gene sequence: CDR1 SGHTA, CDR2 FQGTGA. Trimming removed 5 bases at V and 4 bases at J, with 16 bases between. The length of the CDR3 is 15 residues. The CDR3: CASSLLGATADTQYF. CDR3 nucleotides: TGTGCCAGCAGCCTACTAGGGGCCACCGCAGATACGCAGTATTTT.

This clone was detected a few times. CDR3 region: CASSLVVSGGGRDTGELFF. In DNA, the CDR3 is TGTGCCAGCAGCCTTGTGGTAAGCGGGGGGGGCCGCGACACCGGGGAGCTGTTTTTT. The J gene is TRBJ2-2, the V gene TRBV12-1; the table's D call, TRBD2, has no DNA check behind it. TRBV12-1 is reported as a pseudogene. This CDR3 contains 19 residues.

This sequence joins TRBV28 and TRBJ2-3; 7 bases agree with TRBD2. The CDR3 loop spans 18 amino acids. V shed 4 bases, J shed 3 bases, and the junction held 16 bases outside the gene matches. Germline CDR1 reads MDHEN; CDR2 reads SYDVKM. The CDR3 reads CASSSYPGLVFGTDTQYF. The CDR3 DNA sequence: TGTGCCAGCAGTTCGTACCCCGGACTAGTCTTTGGTACAGATACGCAGTATTTT.

This chain uses TRBV21-1 with TRBJ1-3; the table's D call TRBD1 went unverified against the DNA. TRBV21-1 is flagged as a pseudogene. This CDR3 has 16 amino acids. DNA of the CDR3: TGTGCCAGCAGCACCCGTCGGCACAGGAGTGGAAACACCATATATTTT. Amino acids: CASSTRRHRSGNTIYF.

The chain employs TRBV29-1 and TRBJ2-3; D not certain. CDR1 is SQVTM and CDR2 is ANQGSEA in the germline V gene. This CDR3 has 12 residues. Deletions cut 7 bases from V and 2 bases from J, with 10 bases between. CDR3 loop: CSAQDTTDTQYF. In DNA form, the CDR3 reads TGCAGCGCGCAGGATACCACAGATACGCAGTATTTT.

The chain uses TRBV28 and TRBJ1-4, with TRBD1 identical over 8 bases. The CDR3 loop spans 16 amino acids. The V segment lost 5 bases and the J segment 7 bases; nucleotides outside the gene matches: 12. Germline CDR1 is MDHEN and CDR2 is SYDVKM. CDR3 sequence: CASSPGGQGEGEKLFF. The CDR3 DNA reads as TGTGCCAGCAGTCCCGGCGGACAGGGAGAGGGTGAAAAACTGTTTTTT.

V gene TRBV6-1 combines with J gene TRBJ1-5; no firm D call. V lost 6 bases to trimming and J lost 5 bases, with 11 bases between them. The CDR3 is 13 residues long. The germline CDR1 and CDR2 sequences are MNHNS and SASEGT. This CDR3 is CASSYSHDQPQHF. The CDR3 coding sequence is TGTGCCAGCAGCTATAGCCACGATCAGCCCCAGCATTTT.

The V gene is TRBV30, the J gene TRBJ2-5; perhaps TRBD2 as D (6 bases). Germline CDR1 reads GTSNPN; CDR2 reads SVGIG (reference sequence). V was trimmed by 2 bases and J by 5 bases, leaving 9 bases between them. The CDR3 sequence is 12 residues long. CDR3 sequence: CAWSPGVETQYF. CDR3 nucleotide sequence: TGTGCCTGGAGTCCGGGGGTGGAGACCCAGTACTTC.

The chain couples TRBV7-2 to TRBJ1-5; D remains ambiguous. The length of the CDR3 is 15 residues. Trimming pared 5 bases from V and 3 bases from J, leaving 14 bases between. In germline, CDR1 is SGHTA, CDR2 FQGNSA. CDR3 in amino acids: CASSPTGPYNQPQHF. DNA of the CDR3: TGTGCCAGCAGCCCCACCGGACCGTACAATCAGCCCCAGCATTTT.

The chain employs TRBV6-6 and TRBJ1-4; D possibly corresponds to TRBD1 (5 bases). The length of the CDR3 is 14 residues. The germline gives CDR1 MNHNY, CDR2 SVGAGI (reference sequence). V lost 0 bases, J lost 8 bases, and 10 bases lay in between. CDR3 DNA sequence: TGTGCCAGCAGTTACTCAGGGGTGGGGGAAAAACTGTTTTTT. This translates into CASSYSGVGEKLFF.